The T cell receptor beta chain described here comes from a study of early T cells in non-severe SARS-CoV-2 infection. Turning to the study itself: Sequenced material consisted of bulk RNA (from unsorted whole blood), and chains were unpaired. Overall study findings and caveats: Comparison of clonotypes with VDJdb favored anti-spike CD8 responses while missing private and CD4 specificities.

This clonotype showed up just a few times. What it binds is not known. The germline V and J ends were trimmed by 5 bases and 3 bases, with 14 bases remaining between them. The CDR3 runs to 15 residues. Germline CDR1 MNHEY, CDR2 SMNVEV (reference sequence). TCRdb reprocessed the 5' RACE reads with MiXCR, giving one entry per CDR3 protein. The sample consists of 87,000 or so distinct CDR3 sequences, more than 9% of them appearing once. The TCR comes from an adult who was a healthcare worker with PCR-confirmed SARS-CoV-2 infection or an uninfected control (not recorded which). Sequenced material: whole blood. The rearrangement joins TRBV27 to TRBJ2-1; D tentatively reads TRBD1 or TRBD2 (5 bases each). The CDR3 DNA reads TGTGCCAGCAGTCCCGGGGACGAGGACTACAATGAGCAGTTCTTC. It yields the protein CASSPGDEDYNEQFF.